The next 10 T cell receptor beta chains were all read from a single sample in a study of CD8+ T cells in alopecia areata. cDNA prepared by RNA extraction and subsequent reverse transcription served as the template for sequencing. TCRdb's copy holds only in-frame clones and misses some; the assay was immunoSEQ multiplex PCR. Of approximately 280,000 clones listed, 55% to 75% are singletons. Treatment here: oral pan-JAK inhibitor, 5-10 mg twice daily. The source material was CD4+ T cells sorted from blood, sampled at week 24, from a patient treated with tofacitinib. These receptors came from a human donor with alopecia areata.

The chain uses TRBV4-1 and TRBJ2-5, with D perhaps TRBD2 (6 bases). This CDR3 spans 14 amino acids. V was pared by 3 bases and J by 5 bases, with 13 bases between. From germline, CDR1 is MGHRA and CDR2 YSYEKL. DNA for the CDR3: TGCGCCAGCAGCCACCTAGGAGGGGACGAGACCCAGTACTTC. Residues: CASSHLGGDETQYF.

The V and J genes are TRBV4-1 and TRBJ1-1; D perhaps matches TRBD1 (5 bases). Deletions cut 4 bases from V and 5 bases from J, with 20 bases between. Germline CDR1 and CDR2: MGHRA and YSYEKL. This CDR3 comprises 16 residues. CDR3 in amino acids: CASSLRVSEVGTEAFF. The CDR3 nucleotides read TGCGCCAGCAGCCTCAGGGTATCGGAAGTCGGGACTGAAGCTTTCTTT.

The chain has TRBV4-1 and TRBJ2-3; D tentatively fits TRBD1 or TRBD2 (5 bases each). V was pared by 4 bases and J by 3 bases, with 14 bases between. The CDR3 runs to 15 residues. Germline V gene sequence: CDR1 MGHRA, CDR2 YSYEKL. CDR3 nucleotides: TGCGCCAGCAGCCCTGGGGCGGGCCGGACAGATACGCAGTATTTT. Protein: CASSPGAGRTDTQYF.

This clone has only a few counts. A read error is possible here, since a much larger clone lies one base away. The chain couples TRBV11-1 to TRBJ2-5; unclear D gene. The CDR3 spans 11 residues. Germline CDR1 reads SGHAT; CDR2 reads FQDESV (reference sequence). Trimming removed 1 base at V and 5 bases at J, with 2 bases between. The DNA of the CDR3 is TGTGCCAGCAGCTTAGGGGAGACCCAGTACTTC. The encoded protein is CASSLGETQYF.

Only a few counts were recorded for this clone. This chain links TRBV7-2 with TRBJ1-2; no reliable D call. The CDR3 totals 14 residues. Germline V gene data show CDR1 as SGHTA and CDR2 as FQGNSA. The V and J ends lost 1 base and 2 bases respectively, with 8 bases between them. CDR3 residues: CASSLVSQNYGYTF. The DNA for the CDR3 is TGTGCCAGCAGCTTAGTGTCCCAGAACTATGGCTACACCTTC.

This clone has only a few counts. This chain connects TRBV10-3 to TRBJ2-1, with D unresolved. V lost 2 bases and J 8 bases, leaving 4 bases between the germline ends. The CDR3 is made up of 11 amino acids. CDR1 ENHRY and CDR2 SYGVKD come from the germline V gene. CDR3 coding DNA: TGTGCCATCAGTGAGCTAGATGAGCAGTTCTTC. It is translated as CAISELDEQFF.

The V call is TRBV7-9, the J call TRBJ1-6, with 10 bases identical to TRBD1. From germline, CDR1 is SEHNR and CDR2 FQNEAQ (reference sequence). V lost 3 bases and J lost 10; bases outside the gene matches: 3. CDR3 length equals 14 residues. The CDR3 DNA follows: TGTGCCAGCAGCTTTGACAGGGGGCGATCACCCCTCCACTTT. This translates into CASSFDRGRSPLHF.

A few counts support this clone. V gene TRBV29-1 combines with J gene TRBJ2-7, with D perhaps TRBD1 or TRBD2 (5 bases each). Germline lookup yields CDR1 SQVTM and CDR2 ANQGSEA. The V end was cut by 4 bases, the J end by 6 bases, with 13 bases between. CDR3 length: 12 residues. CDR3: CSVATREIEQYF. CDR3 nucleotide sequence: TGCAGCGTTGCTACCAGGGAGATCGAGCAGTACTTC.

The genes are TRBV5-6 and TRBJ1-1; D is ambiguous. The CDR3 is 13 residues long. V gave up 0 bases and J gave up 11 bases, with 14 bases separating them. The V gene's germline CDR1 is SGHDT and CDR2 YYEEEE. DNA of the CDR3: TGTGCCAGCAGCTTGGCTGCGCTCAACCACGCTTTCTTT. This gives the protein CASSLAALNHAFF. The whole variable domain, filled in from reference TRBV5-6 and TRBJ1-1, reads DAGVTQSPTHLIKTRGQQVTLRCSPKSGHDTVSWYQQALGQGPQFIFQYYEEEERQRGNFPDRFSGHQFPNYSSELNVNALLLGDSALYLCASSLAALNHAFFGQGTRLTVV.

The chain recombines TRBV28 with TRBJ1-2; no reliable D call. Germline V lookup: CDR1 MDHEN, CDR2 SYDVKM. Trimming took 3 bases from V and 4 from J, leaving 6 bases between them. This CDR3 is built from 12 residues. The chain's CDR3 is CASSFPLYGYTF. In nucleotides, the CDR3 is TGTGCCAGCAGTTTCCCTCTCTATGGCTACACCTTC.